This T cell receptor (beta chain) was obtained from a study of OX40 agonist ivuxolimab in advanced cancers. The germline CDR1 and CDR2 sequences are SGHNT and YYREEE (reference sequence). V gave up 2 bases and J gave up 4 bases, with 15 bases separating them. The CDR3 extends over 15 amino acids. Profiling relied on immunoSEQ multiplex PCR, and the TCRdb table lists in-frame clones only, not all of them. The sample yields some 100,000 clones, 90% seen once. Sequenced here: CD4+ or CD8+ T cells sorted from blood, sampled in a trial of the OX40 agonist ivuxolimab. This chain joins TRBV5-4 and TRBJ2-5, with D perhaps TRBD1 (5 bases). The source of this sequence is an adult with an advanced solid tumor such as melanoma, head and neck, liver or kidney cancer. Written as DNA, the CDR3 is TGTGCCAGCAGCTTCAAAGGGGCCTTGGGAGAGACCCAGTACTTC. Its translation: CASSFKGALGETQYF. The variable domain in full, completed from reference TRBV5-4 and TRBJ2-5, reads ETGVTQSPTHLIKTRGQQVTLRCSSQSGHNTVSWYQQALGQGPQFIFQYYREEENGRGNFPPRFSGLQFPNYSSELNVNALELDDSALYLCASSFKGALGETQYFGPGTRLLVL.